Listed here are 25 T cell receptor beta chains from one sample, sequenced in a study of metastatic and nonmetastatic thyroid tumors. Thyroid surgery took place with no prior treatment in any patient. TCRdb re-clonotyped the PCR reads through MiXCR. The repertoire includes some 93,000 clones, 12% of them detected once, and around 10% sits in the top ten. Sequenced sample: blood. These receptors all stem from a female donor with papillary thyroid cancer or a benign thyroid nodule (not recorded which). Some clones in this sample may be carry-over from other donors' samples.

In DNA, the CDR3 is TGCGCCAGCAGCCCCCAAGCCCACAGTGGCTGTGTCCCCGGGGAGCTGTTTTTT. It specifies CASSPQAHSGCVPGELFF. The V and J genes are TRBV4-3 and TRBJ2-2, with D hard to call. The germline V gene has CDR1 LGHNA and CDR2 YSLEER. This CDR3 comprises 18 residues. Trimming removed 4 bases at V and 6 bases at J, with 24 bases between.

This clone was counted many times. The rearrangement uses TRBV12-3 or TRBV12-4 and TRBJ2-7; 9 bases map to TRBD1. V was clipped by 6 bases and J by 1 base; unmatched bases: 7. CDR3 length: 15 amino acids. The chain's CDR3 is CASRDTGGASYEQYF. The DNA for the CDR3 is TGTGCCAGCAGAGACACAGGGGGCGCATCCTACGAGCAGTACTTC.

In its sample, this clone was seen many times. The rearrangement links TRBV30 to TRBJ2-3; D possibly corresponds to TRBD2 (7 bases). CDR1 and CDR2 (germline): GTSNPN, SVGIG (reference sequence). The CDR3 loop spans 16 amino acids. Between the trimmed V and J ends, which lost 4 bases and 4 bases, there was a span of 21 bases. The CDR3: CAWTGASGRRADTQYF. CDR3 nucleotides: TGTGCCTGGACGGGGGCTAGCGGAAGGAGGGCAGATACGCAGTATTTT. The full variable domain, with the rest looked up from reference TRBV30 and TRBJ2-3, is SQTIHQWPATLVQPVGSPLSLECTVEGTSNPNLYWYRQAAGRGLQLLFYSVGIGQISSEVPQNLSASRPQDRQFILSSKKLLLSDSGFYLCAWTGASGRRADTQYFGPGTRLTVL.

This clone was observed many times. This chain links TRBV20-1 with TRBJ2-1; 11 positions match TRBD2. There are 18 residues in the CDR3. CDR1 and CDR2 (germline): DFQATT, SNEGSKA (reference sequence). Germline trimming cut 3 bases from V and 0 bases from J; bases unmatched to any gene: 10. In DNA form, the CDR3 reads TGCAGTGCTAGTCCCGCTAGCGGGAGGTTTAGCTCCTACAATGAGCAGTTCTTC. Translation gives CSASPASGRFSSYNEQFF.

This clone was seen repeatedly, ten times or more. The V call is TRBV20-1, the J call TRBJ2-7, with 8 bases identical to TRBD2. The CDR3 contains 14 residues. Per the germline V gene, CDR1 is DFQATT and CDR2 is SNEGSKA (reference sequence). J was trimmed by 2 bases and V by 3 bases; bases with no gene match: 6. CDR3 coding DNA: TGCAGTGCTAGTTCTCTCGGGAGGGCCTACGAGCAGTACTTC. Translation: CSASSLGRAYEQYF.

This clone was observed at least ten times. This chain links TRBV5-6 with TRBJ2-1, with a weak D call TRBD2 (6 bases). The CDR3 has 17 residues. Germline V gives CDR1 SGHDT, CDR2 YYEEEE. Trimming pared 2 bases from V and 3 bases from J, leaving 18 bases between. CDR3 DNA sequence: TGTGCCAGCAGCTTCCCAACTAGCTCTAGCTTCTACAATGAGCAGTTCTTC. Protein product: CASSFPTSSSFYNEQFF.

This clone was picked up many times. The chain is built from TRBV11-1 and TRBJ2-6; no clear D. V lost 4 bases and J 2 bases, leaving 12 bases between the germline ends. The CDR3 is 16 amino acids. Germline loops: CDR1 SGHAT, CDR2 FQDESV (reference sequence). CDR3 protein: CASSSLSFAGANVLTF. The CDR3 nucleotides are TGTGCCAGCAGCTCCCTGTCTTTCGCTGGGGCCAACGTCCTGACTTTC.

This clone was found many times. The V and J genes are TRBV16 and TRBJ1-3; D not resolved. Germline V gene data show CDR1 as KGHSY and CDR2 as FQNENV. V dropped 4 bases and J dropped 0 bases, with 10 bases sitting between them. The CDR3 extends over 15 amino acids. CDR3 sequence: CASSPADLSGNTIYF. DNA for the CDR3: TGTGCCAGCAGCCCCGCCGACCTCTCTGGAAACACCATATATTTT.

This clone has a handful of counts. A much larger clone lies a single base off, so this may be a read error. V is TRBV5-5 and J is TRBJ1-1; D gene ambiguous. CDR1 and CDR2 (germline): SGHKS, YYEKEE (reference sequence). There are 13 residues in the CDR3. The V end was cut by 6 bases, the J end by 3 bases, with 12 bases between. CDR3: CASIPSGDTEAFF. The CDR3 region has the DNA TGTGCCAGCATCCCATCCGGGGACACTGAAGCTTTCTTT.

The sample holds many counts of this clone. The CDR3 protein is CASSPRTADTGELFF. The DNA for the CDR3 is TGTGCCAGCAGCCCCCGGACAGCGGACACCGGGGAGCTGTTTTTT. The chain links TRBV6-4 to TRBJ2-2, with a possible D match to TRBD1 (6 bases). V gave up 6 bases and J gave up 3 bases, with 14 bases separating them. Germline V CDR1 and CDR2: MRHNA, SNTAGT. CDR3 length equals 15 residues.

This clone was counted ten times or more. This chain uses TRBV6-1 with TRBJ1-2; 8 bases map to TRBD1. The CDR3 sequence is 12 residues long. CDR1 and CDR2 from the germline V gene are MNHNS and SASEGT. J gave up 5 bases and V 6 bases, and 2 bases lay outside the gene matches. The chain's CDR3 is CASRTGGYGYTF. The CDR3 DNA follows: TGTGCCAGCAGAACAGGGGGGTATGGCTACACCTTC.

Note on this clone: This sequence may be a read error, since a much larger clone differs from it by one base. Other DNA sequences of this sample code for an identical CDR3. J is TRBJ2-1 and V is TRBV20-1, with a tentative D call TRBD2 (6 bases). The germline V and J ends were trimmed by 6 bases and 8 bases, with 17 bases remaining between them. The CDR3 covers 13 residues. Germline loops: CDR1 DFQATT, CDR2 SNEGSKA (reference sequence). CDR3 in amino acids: CSARDSFRHEQFF. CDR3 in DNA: TGCAGTGCCAGGGACTCTTTTCGACATGAGCAGTTCTTC.

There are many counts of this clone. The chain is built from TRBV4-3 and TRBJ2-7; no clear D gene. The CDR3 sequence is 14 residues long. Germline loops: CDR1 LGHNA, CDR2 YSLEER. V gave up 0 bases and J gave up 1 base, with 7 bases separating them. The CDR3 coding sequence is TGCGCCAGCAGCCAAGACCCCTGTTCCTACGAGCAGTACTTC. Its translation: CASSQDPCSYEQYF.

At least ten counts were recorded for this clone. CDR3: CSARFDNEQFF. The CDR3 DNA follows: TGCAGTGCTAGATTCGACAATGAGCAGTTCTTC. The chain recombines TRBV20-1 with TRBJ2-1; D gene uncertain. The CDR3 consists of 11 residues. The germline V and J ends were trimmed by 2 bases and 5 bases, with 4 bases remaining between them. CDR1 is DFQATT and CDR2 is SNEGSKA in the germline V gene (reference sequence).

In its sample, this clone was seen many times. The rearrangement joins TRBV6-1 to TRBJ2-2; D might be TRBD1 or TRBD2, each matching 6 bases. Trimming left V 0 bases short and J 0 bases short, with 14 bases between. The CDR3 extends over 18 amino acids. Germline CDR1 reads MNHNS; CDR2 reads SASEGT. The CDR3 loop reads CASSEAGGTLTNTGELFF. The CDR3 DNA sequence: TGTGCCAGCAGTGAAGCAGGGGGGACTCTCACGAACACCGGGGAGCTGTTTTTT.

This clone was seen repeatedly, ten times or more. Here the CDR3 DNA reads TGTGCCAGCAGTTTTCGGGATCGCTACACCTTC. It translates to CASSFRDRYTF. The chain uses TRBV12-3 or TRBV12-4 and TRBJ1-2; unclear D gene. V lost 3 bases, J lost 9 bases, and 8 bases lay in between. This CDR3 spans 11 amino acids.

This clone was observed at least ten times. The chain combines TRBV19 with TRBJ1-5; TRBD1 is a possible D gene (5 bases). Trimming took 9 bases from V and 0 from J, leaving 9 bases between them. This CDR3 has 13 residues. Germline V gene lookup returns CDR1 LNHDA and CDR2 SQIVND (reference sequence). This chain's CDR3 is CASRDYSNQPQHF. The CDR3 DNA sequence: TGTGCCAGCAGGGACTATAGCAATCAGCCCCAGCATTTT.

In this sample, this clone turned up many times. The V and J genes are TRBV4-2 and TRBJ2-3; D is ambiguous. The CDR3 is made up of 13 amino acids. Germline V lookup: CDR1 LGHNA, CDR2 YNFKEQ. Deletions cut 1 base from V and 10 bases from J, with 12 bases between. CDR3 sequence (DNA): TGTGCCAGCAGCCAAGCCCCGACGGGTGCGCAGTATTTT. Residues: CASSQAPTGAQYF.

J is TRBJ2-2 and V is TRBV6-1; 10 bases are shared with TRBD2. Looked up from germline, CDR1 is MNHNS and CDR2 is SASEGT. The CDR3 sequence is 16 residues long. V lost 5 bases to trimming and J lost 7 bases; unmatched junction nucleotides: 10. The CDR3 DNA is TGTGCCAGCAGTCCTGGGCTAGCGGGAGAGAACGGGGAGCTGTTTTTT. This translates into CASSPGLAGENGELFF.

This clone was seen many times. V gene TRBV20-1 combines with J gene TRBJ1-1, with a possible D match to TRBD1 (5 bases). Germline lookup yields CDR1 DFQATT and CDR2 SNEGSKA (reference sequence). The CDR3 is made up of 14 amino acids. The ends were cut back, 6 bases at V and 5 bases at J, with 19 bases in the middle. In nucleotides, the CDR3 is TGCAGTGCACCCCCCGGGACTTATGTGACTGAAGCTTTCTTT. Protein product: CSAPPGTYVTEAFF.

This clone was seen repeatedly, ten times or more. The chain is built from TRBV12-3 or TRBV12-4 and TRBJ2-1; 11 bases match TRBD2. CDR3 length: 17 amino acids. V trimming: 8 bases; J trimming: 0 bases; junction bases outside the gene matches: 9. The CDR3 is CASRWTSGLSSYNEQFF. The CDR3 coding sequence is TGTGCCAGCCGCTGGACTAGCGGGCTGAGCTCCTACAATGAGCAGTTCTTC.

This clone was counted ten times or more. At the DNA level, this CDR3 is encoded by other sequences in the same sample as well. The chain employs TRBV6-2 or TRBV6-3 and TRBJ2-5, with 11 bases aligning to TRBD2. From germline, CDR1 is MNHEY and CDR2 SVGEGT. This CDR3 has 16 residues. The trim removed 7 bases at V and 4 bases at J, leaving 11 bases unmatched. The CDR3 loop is CASTRGSGRARETQYF. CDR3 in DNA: TGTGCCAGCACCAGGGGTAGCGGGAGGGCTCGAGAGACCCAGTACTTC.

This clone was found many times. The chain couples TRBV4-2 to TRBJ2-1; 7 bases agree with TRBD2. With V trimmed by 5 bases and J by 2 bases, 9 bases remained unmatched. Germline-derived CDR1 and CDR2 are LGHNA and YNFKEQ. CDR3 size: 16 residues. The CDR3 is CASSGTSAQTYNEQFF. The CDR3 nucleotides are TGTGCCAGCAGCGGCACTAGCGCGCAAACCTACAATGAGCAGTTCTTC.

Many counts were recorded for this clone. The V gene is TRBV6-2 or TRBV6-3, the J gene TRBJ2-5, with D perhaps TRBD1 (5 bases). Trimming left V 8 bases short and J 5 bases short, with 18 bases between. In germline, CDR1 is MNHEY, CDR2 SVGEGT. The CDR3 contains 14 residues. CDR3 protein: CASRRTGPTETQYF. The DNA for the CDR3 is TGTGCCAGCCGCAGAACAGGACCCACGGAGACCCAGTACTTC.

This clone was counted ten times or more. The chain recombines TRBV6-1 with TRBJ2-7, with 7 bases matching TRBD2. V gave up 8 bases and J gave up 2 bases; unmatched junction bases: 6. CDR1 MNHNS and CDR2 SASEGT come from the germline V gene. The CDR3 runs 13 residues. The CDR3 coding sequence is TGTGCCAGCTTCGGGAGGCATACCTACGAGCAGTACTTC. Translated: CASFGRHTYEQYF.